This T cell receptor (beta chain) was sequenced in a study of CD8 T cells in ankylosing spondylitis. The CDR3 extends over 15 amino acids. Between the trimmed V and J ends, which lost 7 bases and 4 bases, there was a span of 18 bases. MiXCR was run by TCRdb on the 5' RACE reads, yielding one entry per CDR3 protein. The profile shows about 340,000 distinct CDR3 sequences, around 20% of them singletons. A note on this clonotype: Possible read error: a much larger clone is one base away.

Sample: blood, either unsorted or a sorted T cell fraction (not recorded which). The rearrangement uses TRBV12-3 or TRBV12-4 and TRBJ2-3; D possibly uses TRBD1 or TRBD2 (6 bases each). The receptor was derived from a male donor with ankylosing spondylitis or in good health (not recorded which). The CDR3 region has the DNA TGTGCCAGCAACCATTGTAGGGGGGCAGCAGATACGCAGTATTTT. Residues: CASNHCRGAADTQYF.